One T cell receptor beta chain is described in this entry. Germline CDR1 SEHNR, CDR2 FQNEAQ (reference sequence). This CDR3 has 14 residues. Losses at the gene ends were 3 bases for V and 5 bases for J; bases not matched to a gene: 7. The table came from immunoSEQ multiplex PCR; TCRdb's copy has only in-frame clones and leaves some out. The sample has about 85,000 clones; about 76% are singletons. The sample is drawn from a study of cytotoxic CD8 clonotypes in ibrutinib-treated CLL. The TCR sequence derives from a human donor with chronic lymphocytic leukemia. Sequencing used PBMCs, obtained after 12 months of ibrutinib treatment. The rearrangement joins TRBV7-9 to TRBJ2-7, with 7 bases identical to TRBD1. Here the CDR3 reads CASSFRDSLDEQYF. In nucleotides, the CDR3 is TGTGCCAGCAGCTTCCGGGACAGTCTGGACGAGCAGTACTTC.